This entry lists 12 T cell receptor beta chains sequenced from one sample in a study of cytomegalovirus exposure and HLA in healthy donors. The PCR was carried out with 60 Vbeta primers and 13 Jbeta primers. Repertoires were generated with immunoSEQ multiplex PCR, while TCRdb's copy carries only in-frame clones and drops some. The table has roughly 180,000 clones, roughly 77% seen once. The sequenced sample was PBMCs. These receptors were obtained from a woman aged 40 to 49 in good health and CMV-seropositive.

The rearrangement uses TRBV28 and TRBJ1-1; TRBD1 matches 8 bases. Germline assignment: CDR1 MDHEN and CDR2 SYDVKM. Trimming took 7 bases from V and 7 from J; bases not matched to a gene: 8. The CDR3 sequence is 13 residues long. The CDR3 bases are TGTGCCAGCATGCTGAGACAGGGGAGTGAAGCTTTCTTT. Protein product: CASMLRQGSEAFF.

This rearrangement joins TRBV5-6 to TRBJ1-2; D is possibly TRBD1 (6 bases). The germline V gene encodes CDR1 SGHDT and CDR2 YYEEEE. The CDR3 consists of 15 residues. The ends were cut back, 3 bases at V and 4 bases at J, with 16 bases in the middle. The CDR3 DNA reads TGTGCCAGCAGCTACCCCAACAGGGACCGCTATGGCTACACCTTC. Amino acid sequence: CASSYPNRDRYGYTF.

The genes are TRBV11-2 and TRBJ1-2; the D is unclear. This CDR3 is built from 15 residues. Germline V gives CDR1 SGHAT, CDR2 FQNNGV. The V end was cut by 0 bases, the J end by 4 bases, with 12 bases between. CDR3 loop: CASSLDRSYLYGYTF. CDR3 DNA sequence: TGTGCCAGCAGCTTAGATCGGTCATACCTCTATGGCTACACCTTC.

The chain carries TRBV4-2 and TRBJ2-2; 8 bases fit TRBD2. The CDR3 covers 16 residues. Per the germline V gene, CDR1 is LGHNA and CDR2 is YNFKEQ. Trimming removed 4 bases from V and 0 bases from J; junction bases left unmatched: 4. The CDR3 region is CASSLPGGSNTGELFF. DNA for the CDR3: TGTGCCAGCAGCCTCCCGGGGGGGTCGAACACCGGGGAGCTGTTTTTT.

The chain employs TRBV11-2 and TRBJ2-1, with 8 bases lining up with TRBD2. The germline V gene has CDR1 SGHAT and CDR2 FQNNGV. V dropped 5 bases and J dropped 1; count of bases not matched to a gene: 4. CDR3 length: 15 residues. The CDR3 sequence is CASSTLADSYNEQFF. The CDR3 bases are TGTGCCAGCAGCACACTAGCGGATTCCTACAATGAGCAGTTCTTC.

The chain employs TRBV9 and TRBJ2-2; D gene uncertain. Per germline, CDR1 SGDLS and CDR2 YYNGEE. Between the trimmed V and J ends, which lost 3 bases and 3 bases, there was a span of 6 bases. This CDR3 contains 13 residues. CDR3 sequence: CASSAQYTGELFF. CDR3 nucleotide sequence: TGTGCCAGCAGCGCGCAGTACACCGGGGAGCTGTTTTTT.

J is TRBJ1-5 and V is TRBV9; 8 nucleotides agree with TRBD1. The CDR3 runs 15 residues. J was trimmed by 4 bases and V by 3 bases; bases with no gene match: 6. Germline CDR1 SGDLS, CDR2 YYNGEE. This chain's CDR3 is CASSASGGFNQPQHF. Here the CDR3 DNA reads TGTGCCAGCAGCGCGTCAGGGGGCTTTAATCAGCCCCAGCATTTT.

In DNA, the CDR3 is TGTGCCAGCAGCGGGACGGACAGCTCCTACGAGCAGTACTTC. Protein sequence: CASSGTDSSYEQYF. The chain combines TRBV5-4 with TRBJ2-7; D may be TRBD1 (6 bases). V dropped 4 bases and J dropped 0 bases, with 11 bases sitting between them. This CDR3 contains 14 residues. From germline, CDR1 is SGHNT and CDR2 YYREEE (reference sequence).

Here the CDR3 DNA reads TGTGCCAGCAGCTTAAAACTGACTAGCGGGGGGGACGAGCAGTACTTC. As protein: CASSLKLTSGGDEQYF. This chain joins TRBV7-2 and TRBJ2-7; 14 positions match TRBD2. The V gene end was trimmed by 2 bases and the J gene end by 5 bases; junction bases not matched to a gene: 5. The germline V gene has CDR1 SGHTA and CDR2 FQGNSA. CDR3 length equals 16 residues.

V and J are TRBV19 and TRBJ2-7, with 9 bases lining up with TRBD2. V lost 4 bases and J lost 5; bases outside the gene matches: 9. The germline V gene encodes CDR1 LNHDA and CDR2 SQIVND (reference sequence). This CDR3 has 15 residues. CDR3: CASSTYSGSTNEQYF. CDR3 sequence (DNA): TGTGCCAGTAGTACCTATAGCGGGAGTACCAACGAGCAGTACTTC.

This clone was detected only once. V usage is TRBV30 and J usage is TRBJ1-5; D ambiguous. The CDR3 has 16 residues. Germline V gives CDR1 GTSNPN, CDR2 SVGIG (reference sequence). The V gene lost 2 bases and the J gene lost 0 bases, with 14 bases spanning the gap. Here the CDR3 DNA reads TGTGCCTGGAGTAACCGAGGGTTATATAGCAATCAGCCCCAGCATTTT. Encoded protein: CAWSNRGLYSNQPQHF.

J is TRBJ2-1 and V is TRBV18; D gene unclear. The ends were cut back, 2 bases at V and 2 bases at J, with 16 bases in the middle. This CDR3 contains 17 residues. Germline CDR1 reads KGHSH; CDR2 reads LQKENI. CDR3 coding DNA: TGTGCCAGCTCACCAGTGGTTTACAGAAGAACCTACAATGAGCAGTTCTTC. Translation gives CASSPVVYRRTYNEQFF.